This TCR beta chain was documented in a study of T cell responses to AZD1222 COVID-19 vaccine. The table came from immunoSEQ multiplex PCR; TCRdb's copy has only in-frame clones and leaves some out. The data hold about 170,000 clones, with approximately 95% observed a single time. The CDR3 is 15 amino acids. Germline-derived CDR1 and CDR2 are LNHNV and YYDKDF (reference sequence). With V trimmed by 4 bases and J by 0 bases, 4 bases remained unmatched. Whole-study findings and limits: Across spike, vaccine-associated CD4 TCRs were found, dominant at 160-218 and 743-854.

To note about this clone: What it binds is not known.

The rearrangement joins TRBV15 to TRBJ1-2; 8 positions agree with TRBD1. Sequences were derived from peripheral blood, sampled on day 0 of AZD1222 vaccination. The source is an adult in good health. DNA of the CDR3: TGTGCCACCAGCACGCGGACAGGGCCTAACTATGGCTACACCTTC. Translating it yields CATSTRTGPNYGYTF.